The 27 T cell receptor beta chains below all came from one sample that was sequenced in a study of Ad26.COV2.S vaccination and SARS-CoV-2 variants. Documented treatment: 15 to 20 received Ad26.COV2.S at low or high dose, single or two shots; 5 received placebo; per-sample allocation not given. Sample collection was performed on day 63 after the first vaccine or placebo injection. Here immunoSEQ multiplex PCR was the method, and the copy in TCRdb shows in-frame clones only, minus some. Of hundreds of thousands of clones listed, around nine tenths are singletons. The starting material was peripheral blood, obtained in a trial of Ad26.COV2.S vaccine versus placebo. The receptors here all came from a person aged 18-65 years who received the Ad26.COV2.S COVID-19 vaccine or a placebo.

This CDR3 reads CASSEAFGQGEEKLFF. The DNA for the CDR3 is TGTGCCAGCAGTGAAGCATTCGGACAGGGAGAAGAAAAACTGTTTTTT. This sequence joins TRBV6-1 and TRBJ1-4; 8 bases match TRBD1. Germline V CDR1 and CDR2: MNHNS, SASEGT. The CDR3 covers 16 residues. The V segment lost 0 bases and the J segment 8 bases; nucleotides outside the gene matches: 8.

V is TRBV20-1 and J is TRBJ2-7; tentatively, D is TRBD1 or TRBD2 (6 bases each). Trimming took 7 bases from V and 2 from J, leaving 9 bases between them. The CDR3 sequence is 11 residues long. The germline CDR1 and CDR2 sequences are DFQATT and SNEGSKA (reference sequence). CDR3 in DNA: TGCAGTGTCGGGGGCCCCTACGAGCAGTACTTC. Protein sequence: CSVGGPYEQYF.

The rearrangement uses TRBV5-1 and TRBJ1-1; 12 bases map to TRBD1. This CDR3 is built from 17 residues. From germline, CDR1 is SGHRS and CDR2 YFSETQ. The V gene end was trimmed by 4 bases and the J gene end by 1 base; junction bases not matched to a gene: 8. CDR3 DNA: TGCGCCAGCAGCAGCTACGGGACAGGGGGCACGAACACTGAAGCTTTCTTT. Translation: CASSSYGTGGTNTEAFF.

The chain links TRBV6-5 to TRBJ2-7, with 10 bases fitting TRBD1. J was trimmed by 6 bases and V by 0 bases; bases with no gene match: 5. The CDR3 sequence is 15 residues long. Germline CDR1 MNHEY, CDR2 SVGAGI. CDR3 amino acids: CASSYSYGTGVEQYF. CDR3 bases: TGTGCCAGCAGTTACTCGTATGGGACAGGGGTCGAGCAGTACTTC.

This rearrangement joins TRBV4-3 to TRBJ2-7, with 7 positions matching TRBD1. With 0 bases clipped from V and 0 bases from J, the junction kept 5 bases outside the gene matches. Germline V CDR1 and CDR2: LGHNA, YSLEER. The CDR3 consists of 16 residues. This CDR3 is CASSQDLAGGSYEQYF. DNA for the CDR3: TGCGCCAGCAGCCAAGATCTCGCAGGGGGCTCCTACGAGCAGTACTTC.

This rearrangement joins TRBV5-1 to TRBJ1-1; 9 bases are shared with TRBD1. CDR1 and CDR2 from the germline V gene are SGHRS and YFSETQ. After removal of 5 bases from V and 0 bases from J, the junction contained 2 bases not matched to a gene. The CDR3 has 14 amino acids. The CDR3 is CASRQGAMNTEAFF. In DNA form, the CDR3 reads TGCGCCAGCAGACAGGGGGCGATGAACACTGAAGCTTTCTTT.

This chain connects TRBV15 to TRBJ2-4; TRBD2 might be the D (5 bases). The germline CDR1 and CDR2 sequences are LNHNV and YYDKDF (reference sequence). This CDR3 has 18 amino acids. Between the trimmed V and J ends, which lost 1 base and 2 bases, there was a span of 18 bases. CDR3 region: CATSRGKLDSGTKNIQYF. DNA of the CDR3: TGTGCCACCAGCAGAGGAAAATTGGATTCCGGGACCAAAAACATTCAGTACTTC.

V gene TRBV19 combines with J gene TRBJ2-1, with 14 bases matching TRBD2. V lost 5 bases, J lost 5 bases, and 17 bases stayed unmatched. The length of the CDR3 is 20 residues. Per the germline V gene, CDR1 is LNHDA and CDR2 is SQIVND (reference sequence). CDR3 protein: CASSPFGGPGLAGANNEQFF. The CDR3 DNA reads TGTGCCAGTAGTCCATTTGGCGGACCGGGACTAGCGGGGGCCAACAATGAGCAGTTCTTC. The full variable domain, its missing parts supplied by reference TRBV19 and TRBJ2-1, is DGGITQSPKYLFRKEGQNVTLSCEQNLNHDAMYWYRQDPGQGLRLIYYSQIVNDFQKGDIAEGYSVSREKKESFPLTVTSAQKNPTAFYLCASSPFGGPGLAGANNEQFFGPGTRLTVL.

The chain employs TRBV30 and TRBJ1-4; D ambiguous. V lost 2 bases and J lost 0, with 10 bases in between. The CDR3 length is 15 residues. From germline, CDR1 is GTSNPN and CDR2 SVGIG (reference sequence). CDR3 protein: CAWSPLSTTNEKLFF. The DNA of the CDR3 is TGTGCCTGGAGTCCCCTCAGTACAACTAATGAAAAACTGTTTTTT.

The chain employs TRBV7-9 and TRBJ1-4; 8 nucleotides line up with TRBD1. Germline-derived CDR1 and CDR2 are SEHNR and FQNEAQ (reference sequence). This CDR3 region has 14 residues. V lost 4 bases, J lost 8 bases, and 6 bases stayed unmatched. For the CDR3, the DNA is TGTGCCAGCAGCTCGACAGGGGTCGGAGAAAAACTGTTTTTT. Its protein is CASSSTGVGEKLFF.

This chain joins TRBV11-3 and TRBJ2-7; D may be TRBD1 (6 bases). The CDR3 is 13 amino acids. Trimming shortened V by 4 bases and J by 4 bases, and 11 bases separated the two germline ends. Per the germline V gene, CDR1 is SGHNT and CDR2 is YENEEA. The chain's CDR3 is CASSSEQGYEQYF. CDR3 sequence (DNA): TGTGCCAGCAGCTCTGAACAGGGTTACGAGCAGTACTTC.

J is TRBJ1-4 and V is TRBV18, with 9 nucleotides matching TRBD1. This CDR3 is built from 17 residues. V was clipped by 3 bases and J by 0 bases; unmatched bases: 5. Germline assignment: CDR1 KGHSH and CDR2 LQKENI. The CDR3 DNA reads as TGTGCCAGCTCACCGATCACAGGGGGCGCAACTAATGAAAAACTGTTTTTT. Translated, it gives CASSPITGGATNEKLFF.

The count of this clone is one. The rearrangement links TRBV28 to TRBJ2-2; 12 bases align to TRBD1. This CDR3 is built from 17 residues. With 7 bases clipped from V and 0 bases from J, the junction kept 6 bases outside the gene matches. Germline CDR1 is MDHEN and CDR2 is SYDVKM. The DNA for the CDR3 is TGTGCCAGCACCCGGGGACAGGGGGCGCCGAACACCGGGGAGCTGTTTTTT. Protein product: CASTRGQGAPNTGELFF. Using reference TRBV28 and TRBJ2-2 for the parts outside the CDR3, the full variable domain is DVKVTQSSRYLVKRTGEKVFLECVQDMDHENMFWYRQDPGLGLRLIYFSYDVKMKEKGDIPEGYSVSREKKERFSLILESASTNQTSMYLCASTRGQGAPNTGELFFGEGSRLTVL.

This chain links TRBV12-3 or TRBV12-4 with TRBJ1-5; D remains ambiguous. The V gene lost 5 bases and the J gene lost 4 bases, with 9 bases spanning the gap. The CDR3 consists of 13 residues. The CDR3: CASSLDLNQPQHF. In nucleotides, the CDR3 is TGTGCCAGCAGTCTCGACCTTAATCAGCCCCAGCATTTT.

Here the CDR3 DNA reads TGTGCCACCAGTGATTTGCTCCGGGGGCCTAATGAGCAGTTCTTC. Translating gives CATSDLLRGPNEQFF. The chain recombines TRBV24-1 with TRBJ2-1; D may be TRBD1 or TRBD2 (6 bases each). The CDR3 consists of 15 residues. Trimming stripped 0 bases from V and 7 bases from J, with 12 bases between. Looked up from germline, CDR1 is KGHDR and CDR2 is SFDVKD.

Written as DNA, the CDR3 is TGTGCCAGCAGCGTTACCGGGACAGGGGGTGGAGGGACCCAGTACTTC. Amino acid sequence: CASSVTGTGGGGTQYF. The chain is built from TRBV9 and TRBJ2-5; 11 bases are shared with TRBD1. The germline V gene has CDR1 SGDLS and CDR2 YYNGEE. V shed 2 bases, J shed 7 bases, and the junction held 10 bases outside the gene matches. CDR3 length equals 16 residues.

This clone came up once. The CDR3 protein is CASTRTGGGEKLFF. The CDR3 DNA sequence: TGTGCCAGCACCCGTACAGGGGGGGGTGAAAAACTGTTTTTT. V gene TRBV9 combines with J gene TRBJ1-4; TRBD1 agrees at 8 bases. The germline V gene encodes CDR1 SGDLS and CDR2 YYNGEE. J gave up 7 bases and V 6 bases, and 8 bases lay outside the gene matches. CDR3 size: 14 residues.

This clone appeared a single time. The chain is built from TRBV10-1 and TRBJ1-1; perhaps TRBD1 as D (5 bases). Germline values: CDR1 WNHNN, CDR2 SYGVQD (reference sequence). The CDR3 is made up of 16 amino acids. Deletions cut 5 bases from V and 0 bases from J, with 16 bases between. The CDR3 DNA reads as TGCGCCAGCAGTAGAGGGACGGCAAGCTTGAACACTGAAGCTTTCTTT. As protein: CASSRGTASLNTEAFF.

V is TRBV19 and J is TRBJ1-1; D is possibly TRBD1 (6 bases). CDR3 length: 17 amino acids. V gave up 5 bases and J gave up 0 bases, with 19 bases separating them. The germline CDR1 and CDR2 sequences are LNHDA and SQIVND (reference sequence). The CDR3 coding sequence is TGTGCCAGTAGTTCCTTCGAGGGGACACCCATGAACACTGAAGCTTTCTTT. Protein sequence: CASSSFEGTPMNTEAFF.

V is TRBV25-1 and J is TRBJ2-3; D is unclear. CDR1 and CDR2 (germline): MGHDK, SYGVNS. The length of the CDR3 is 14 residues. V was trimmed by 1 base and J by 5 bases, leaving 10 bases between them. The CDR3 DNA sequence: TGTGCCAGCAGTGAATCTATGGGTAAAGATACGCAGTATTTT. Translation: CASSESMGKDTQYF.

The chain uses TRBV12-3 or TRBV12-4 and TRBJ1-2; D ambiguous. The ends were cut back, 4 bases at V and 2 bases at J, with 8 bases in the middle. The CDR3 has 13 residues. Here the CDR3 reads CASSSDWNYGYTF. In DNA form, the CDR3 reads TGTGCCAGCAGTTCCGACTGGAACTATGGCTACACCTTC.

V is TRBV29-1 and J is TRBJ1-1; D is undetermined. Germline CDR1 and CDR2: SQVTM and ANQGSEA. This CDR3 is 14 amino acids long. V lost 2 bases and J 1 base, leaving 11 bases between the germline ends. CDR3 protein: CSVERAGGNTEAFF. CDR3 bases: TGCAGCGTTGAACGGGCCGGTGGGAACACTGAAGCTTTCTTT.

This chain connects TRBV3-1 (or the pseudogene TRBV3-2) to TRBJ2-3; the D gene is possibly TRBD1 (5 bases). The CDR3 sequence is 15 residues long. Trimming removed 0 bases at V and 6 bases at J, with 13 bases between. Germline CDR1 reads LGHDT; CDR2 reads YNNKEL (reference sequence). The CDR3 here is CASSQDNDSGDTQYF. The CDR3 nucleotides are TGTGCCAGCAGCCAAGATAACGACAGTGGGGATACGCAGTATTTT.

V gene TRBV5-1 combines with J gene TRBJ2-3; 10 bases fit TRBD2. Trimming removed 1 base from V and 0 bases from J; junction bases left unmatched: 5. Germline V gene lookup returns CDR1 SGHRS and CDR2 YFSETQ. CDR3 length: 17 amino acids. This CDR3 reads CASSLPSGGLSTDTQYF. CDR3 DNA: TGCGCCAGCAGCTTGCCTAGCGGGGGACTGAGCACAGATACGCAGTATTTT. The complete variable domain, with remaining parts taken from reference TRBV5-1 and TRBJ2-3, reads KAGVTQTPRYLIKTRGQQVTLSCSPISGHRSVSWYQQTPGQGLQFLFEYFSETQRNKGNFPGRFSGRQFSNSRSEMNVSTLELGDSALYLCASSLPSGGLSTDTQYFGPGTRLTVL.

The CDR3 loop reads CVSSGGASGTGELFF. The CDR3 DNA follows: TGTGTCTCTAGCGGGGGGGCTTCAGGAACCGGGGAGCTGTTTTTT. The chain has TRBV7-6 and TRBJ2-2; 12 bases align to TRBD2. Germline CDR1 SGHVS, CDR2 FNYEAQ. This CDR3 is 15 amino acids long. Full variable domain (missing parts from reference TRBV7-6 and TRBJ2-2): GAGVSQSPRYKVTKRGQDVALRCDPISGHVSLYWYRQALGQGPEFLTYFNYEAQQDKSGLPNDRFSAERPEGSISTLTIQRTEQRDSAMYRCVSSGGASGTGELFFGEGSRLTVL.

The rearrangement joins TRBV6-4 to TRBJ1-1; D is ambiguous. Germline CDR1 is MRHNA and CDR2 is SNTAGT. The ends were cut back, 3 bases at V and 3 bases at J, with 11 bases in the middle. The CDR3 loop spans 14 amino acids. For the CDR3, the DNA is TGTGCCAGCAGTGAGTCGGTCTTTGACACTGAAGCTTTCTTT. It specifies CASSESVFDTEAFF.

This clone has only one observation. The rearrangement joins TRBV19 to TRBJ1-5; D is possibly TRBD1 (5 bases). V lost 2 bases and J 0 bases, leaving 8 bases between the germline ends. Germline-derived CDR1 and CDR2 are LNHDA and SQIVND (reference sequence). CDR3 length equals 15 residues. The CDR3 bases are TGTGCCAGTAGTATATGGGGCGCTAGCAATCAGCCCCAGCATTTT. The encoded protein is CASSIWGASNQPQHF.